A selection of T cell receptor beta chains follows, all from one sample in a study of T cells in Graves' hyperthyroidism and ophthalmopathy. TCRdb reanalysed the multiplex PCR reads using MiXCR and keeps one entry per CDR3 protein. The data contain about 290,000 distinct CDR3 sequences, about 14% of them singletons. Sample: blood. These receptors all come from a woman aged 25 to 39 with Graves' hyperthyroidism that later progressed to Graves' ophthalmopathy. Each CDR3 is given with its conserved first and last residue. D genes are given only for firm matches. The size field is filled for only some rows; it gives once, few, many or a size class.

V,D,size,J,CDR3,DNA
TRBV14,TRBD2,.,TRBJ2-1,CASSQGGGPLEQFF,TGTGCCAGCAGCCAAGGGGGAGGGCCACTTGAGCAGTTCTTC
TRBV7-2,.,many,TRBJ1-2,CASSSGGGYTF,TGTGCCAGCAGTTCTGGAGGTGGCTACACCTTC
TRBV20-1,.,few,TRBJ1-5,CSAPDSSRGAQHF,TGCAGTGCTCCGGACTCCAGCCGGGGAGCCCAGCATTTT
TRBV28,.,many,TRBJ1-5,CASSFWALGGVDQPQHF,TGTGCCAGCAGTTTTTGGGCTCTCGGGGGGGTAGATCAGCCCCAGCATTTT
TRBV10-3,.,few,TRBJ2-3,CAIREDGTDTQYF,TGTGCCATCAGAGAGGACGGCACAGATACGCAGTATTTT
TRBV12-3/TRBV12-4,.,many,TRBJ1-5,CASSPGLASQPQHF,TGTGCCAGCAGTCCAGGGTTAGCGAGTCAGCCCCAGCATTTT
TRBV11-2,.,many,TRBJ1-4,CASSLGTANEKLFF,TGTGCCAGCAGCTTAGGGACAGCTAATGAAAAACTGTTTTTT
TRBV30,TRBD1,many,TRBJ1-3,CARGQGLLTGNTIYF,TGTGCCCGAGGACAGGGGCTTCTAACTGGAAACACCATATATTTT
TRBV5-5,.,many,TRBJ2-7,CASSLGTAEQYF,TGTGCCAGCAGCTTGGGGACAGCAGAGCAGTACTTC
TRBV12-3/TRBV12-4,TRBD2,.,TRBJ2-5,CASSLVGAGGETQYF,TGTGCCAGCAGTTTAGTCGGAGCGGGGGGAGAGACCCAGTACTTC
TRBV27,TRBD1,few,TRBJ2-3,CASTQRQGATDTQYF,TGTGCCAGCACCCAACGACAGGGGGCGACAGATACGCAGTATTTT
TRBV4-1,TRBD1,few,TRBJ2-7,CASSQLGQSNAYEQYF,TGCGCCAGCAGCCAATTGGGACAGTCGAATGCCTACGAGCAGTACTTC
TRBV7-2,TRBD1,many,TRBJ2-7,CASRTTGGAYEQYF,TGTGCCAGCAGAACGACAGGGGGCGCCTACGAGCAGTACTTC
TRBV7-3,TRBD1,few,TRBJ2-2,CASSLMGQYTGELFF,TGTGCCAGCAGCTTAATGGGACAGTACACCGGGGAGCTGTTTTTT
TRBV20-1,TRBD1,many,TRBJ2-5,CSAPRDRGVGETQYF,TGCAGTGCACCCCGGGACAGGGGGGTCGGGGAGACCCAGTACTTC
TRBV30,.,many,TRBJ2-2,CAWSVLRAGELFF,TGTGCCTGGAGTGTCCTCAGGGCCGGGGAGCTGTTTTTT
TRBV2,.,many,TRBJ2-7,CASTGVGSYEQYF,TGTGCCAGCACAGGGGTGGGCTCCTACGAGCAGTACTTC
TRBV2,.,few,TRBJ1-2,CASSEAGEKAGGYTF,TGTGCCAGCAGTGAAGCGGGGGAAAAAGCGGGTGGCTACACCTTC
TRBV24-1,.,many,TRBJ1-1,CATSDGHTEAFF,TGTGCCACCAGTGATGGACACACTGAAGCTTTCTTT
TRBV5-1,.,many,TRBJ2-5,CASKGSETQYF,TGCGCCAGCAAAGGGTCAGAGACCCAGTACTTC
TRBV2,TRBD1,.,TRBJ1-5,CASSEGRGQGDQPQHF,TGTGCCAGCAGCGAGGGGAGGGGGCAGGGAGATCAGCCCCAGCATTTT
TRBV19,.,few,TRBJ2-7,CASSRVDLGSGEQYF,TGTGCCAGTAGTAGAGTCGATTTAGGGTCCGGCGAGCAGTACTTC
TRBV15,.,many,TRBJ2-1,CATSPLSLSYNEQFF,TGTGCCACCAGCCCCTTAAGCCTTTCCTACAATGAGCAGTTCTTC
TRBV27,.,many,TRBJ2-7,CASSLGSGAAYEQYF,TGTGCCAGCAGTTTAGGTAGCGGAGCGGCGTACGAGCAGTACTTC
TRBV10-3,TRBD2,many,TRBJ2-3,CAISDLQAGVIVDTQYF,TGTGCCATCAGTGACCTACAAGCGGGAGTGATAGTAGATACGCAGTATTTT
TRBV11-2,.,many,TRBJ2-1,CASSPGVLSYNEQFF,TGTGCCAGCAGCCCAGGGGTTCTCTCCTACAATGAGCAGTTCTTC
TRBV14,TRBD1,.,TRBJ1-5,CASSQGLRQGYSNQPQHF,TGTGCCAGCAGCCAAGGCCTAAGACAGGGATATAGCAATCAGCCCCAGCATTTT
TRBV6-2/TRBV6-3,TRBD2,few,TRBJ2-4,CASRVAGPLLAKNIQYF,TGTGCCAGCAGGGTAGCGGGACCATTACTAGCCAAAAACATTCAGTACTTC
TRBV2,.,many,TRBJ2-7,CASSETDGGSYEQYF,TGTGCCAGCAGTGAAACGGACGGCGGCTCCTACGAGCAGTACTTC
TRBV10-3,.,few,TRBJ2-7,CASTGDSVAYEQYF,TGTGCCAGTACGGGGGACAGTGTTGCCTACGAGCAGTACTTC
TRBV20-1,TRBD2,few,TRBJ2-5,CSARRLAGGQETQYF,TGCAGTGCTAGAAGACTAGCGGGGGGGCAAGAGACCCAGTACTTC
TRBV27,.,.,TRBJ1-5,CASSLRGISNQPQHF,TGTGCCAGCAGTTTAAGGGGCATTAGCAATCAGCCCCAGCATTTT
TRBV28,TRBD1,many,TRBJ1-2,CASRLIPGQSPGAYGYTF,TGTGCCAGCAGATTAATTCCGGGACAGTCTCCTGGGGCCTATGGCTACACCTTC
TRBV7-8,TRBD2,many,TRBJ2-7,CASSSGTKFYEQYF,TGTGCCAGCAGCTCCGGGACTAAGTTCTACGAGCAGTACTTC
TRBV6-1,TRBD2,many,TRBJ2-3,CASSLTGGETADTQYF,TGTGCCAGCAGCCTTACTGGGGGGGAGACAGCAGATACGCAGTATTTT
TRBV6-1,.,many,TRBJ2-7,CASSSRALSSEQYF,TGTGCCAGCAGTTCCCGGGCCCTGTCCTCCGAGCAGTACTTC
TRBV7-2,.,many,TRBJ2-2,CASSLTAGVDTGELFF,TGTGCCAGCAGCTTAACCGCAGGGGTGGACACCGGGGAGCTGTTTTTT
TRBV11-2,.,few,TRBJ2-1,CASSPTSYSYNEQFF,TGTGCCAGCAGCCCGACATCCTACAGCTACAATGAGCAGTTCTTC
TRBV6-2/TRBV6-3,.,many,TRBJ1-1,CASKGPGSHGAFF,TGTGCCAGCAAGGGACCTGGGTCTCATGGAGCTTTCTTT
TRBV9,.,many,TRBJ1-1,CASSVGGMGTEAFF,TGTGCCAGCAGCGTAGGGGGAATGGGCACTGAAGCTTTCTTT
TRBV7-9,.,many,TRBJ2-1,CASSPQGDYREQFF,TGTGCCAGCAGCCCGCAGGGGGACTACCGGGAGCAGTTCTTC
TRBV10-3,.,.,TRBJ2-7,CATTSTDPREQYF,TGTGCCACCACCAGTACGGACCCTAGAGAGCAGTACTTC
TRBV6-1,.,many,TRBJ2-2,CASSILGGVDTGELFF,TGTGCCAGCAGCATACTTGGGGGTGTCGACACCGGGGAGCTGTTTTTT
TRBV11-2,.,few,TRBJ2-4,CASSLVFGIGNIQYF,TGTGCCAGCAGCTTAGTATTTGGGATTGGGAACATTCAGTACTTC
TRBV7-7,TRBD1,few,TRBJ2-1,CASSSGQGMSEQFF,TGTGCTAGCAGCTCCGGACAGGGTATGAGTGAGCAGTTCTTC
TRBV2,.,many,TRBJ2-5,CASSEGGIGQETQYF,TGTGCCAGCAGTGAAGGCGGGATCGGCCAAGAGACCCAGTACTTC
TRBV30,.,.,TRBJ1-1,CACDNRVVAFF,TGTGCCTGTGACAACAGGGTTGTAGCTTTCTTT
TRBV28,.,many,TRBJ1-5,CASIGALGPQHF,TGTGCCAGCATAGGGGCGTTGGGGCCCCAGCATTTT
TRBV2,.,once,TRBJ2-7,CASAPTNTYEQYF,TGTGCCAGCGCCCCGACTAACACCTACGAGCAGTACTTC
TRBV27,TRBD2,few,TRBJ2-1,CASREGAGTSGNEQFF,TGTGCCAGCAGAGAAGGGGCCGGGACTAGTGGCAATGAGCAGTTCTTC
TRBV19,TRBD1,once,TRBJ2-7,CASSIGTATYEQYF,TGTGCCAGTAGTATCGGGACAGCAACCTACGAGCAGTACTTC
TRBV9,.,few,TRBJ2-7,CASSNPGYEQYF,TGTGCCAGCAGCAACCCAGGCTACGAGCAGTACTTC
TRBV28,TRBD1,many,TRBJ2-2,CASSLLTYGQGNTGELFF,TGTGCCAGCAGTTTACTGACTTATGGACAGGGCAACACCGGGGAGCTGTTTTTT
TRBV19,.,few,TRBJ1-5,CASSIEPGGWGNQPQHF,TGTGCCAGTAGTATAGAGCCCGGGGGCTGGGGCAATCAGCCCCAGCATTTT
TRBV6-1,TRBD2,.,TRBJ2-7,CASRGTSARNYEQYF,TGTGCCAGCAGAGGAACTAGCGCTCGAAACTACGAGCAGTACTTC
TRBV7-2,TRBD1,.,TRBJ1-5,CASSHRGLKNQPQHF,TGTGCCAGCAGCCACAGGGGGCTAAAGAATCAGCCCCAGCATTTT
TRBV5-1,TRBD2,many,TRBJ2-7,CASSFLNGGTYEQYF,TGCGCCAGCAGCTTTCTCAACGGGGGGACCTACGAGCAGTACTTC
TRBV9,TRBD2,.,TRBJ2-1,CASSVGPGTSGIGEQFF,TGTGCCAGCAGCGTAGGGCCCGGGACTAGCGGGATAGGTGAGCAGTTCTTC
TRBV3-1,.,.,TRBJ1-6,CASSQGNTGNSPLHF,TGTGCCAGCAGCCAAGGGAACACAGGGAATTCACCCCTCCACTTT
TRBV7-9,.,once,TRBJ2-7,CASSRWAESSYEQYF,TGTGCCAGCAGTAGGTGGGCGGAGAGCTCCTACGAGCAGTACTTC